This TCR beta chain was retrieved from a study of T cells in Graves' hyperthyroidism and ophthalmopathy (dated by TCRdb to the late 2010s). Regarding the research as a whole: Peripheral blood was sampled at the time of initial diagnosis, prior to any treatment. TCR V-J signatures able to tell the groups apart were searched for in a discovery cohort of 100 or so patients, of whom more than 40 had Graves' ophthalmopathy and 57 had stable Graves' hyperthyroidism. Prospective prediction of ophthalmopathy was tested in an independent validation cohort consisting of some 20 hyperthyroidism patients and 15 or so patients who later progressed to ophthalmopathy. The approximately 95 discovery patients were divided at random into training and test sets in a 7:3 ratio. The study also compared thyroid tissue and blood T-cell repertoires from more than five Graves' hyperthyroidism patients. After blood sampling, hyperthyroidism patients were treated with methimazole at a starting dose of 30 mg daily, and ophthalmopathy patients were treated with high-dose intravenous methylprednisolone. TCR Vbeta CDR3 sequencing of 120 to 150 peripheral blood samples (more than 40 ophthalmopathy, 75 to 85 hyperthyroidism and approximately 17 progressor patients) is reported in the paper. The research as a whole found: In cross-validation, a model built on a 13 V-J signature told ophthalmopathy apart from stable hyperthyroidism with 87.88% sensitivity and roughly 82% specificity, and in testing the same model reached 80%/75%. During validation, the model predicted progression to ophthalmopathy a median of about 6.5 months ahead of onset, with almost 71% sensitivity and about 75% specificity. Most expanded thyroid clonotypes (frequency above 0.001) were also detected in blood, a finding suggesting that blood repertoires may reflect thyroid immune responses. Sample size was not statistically predetermined, and blinding of investigators to group allocation was not performed.

Many counts were recorded for this clonotype. Its antigen is still unknown. Base qualities are not at hand, and no much larger clone is one base apart. Ophthalmopathy patients had moderately to severely active disease, with a Clinical Activity Score of 3 or more, a NOSPECS grade of 4 or more, and a disease duration of less than 3 months. The study excluded patients with uncontrolled infections, other autoimmune diseases, pregnancy or lactation. Diagnoses were based on clinical symptoms, serum thyroxine and TRAb, thyroid ultrasound and orbital computed tomography. PBMCs were separated from roughly 10 ml of fresh peripheral blood using Ficoll-Paque density gradient centrifugation. Total RNA was extracted using Trizol reagent, and RNA quality was assessed on an Agilent 2100 Bioanalyzer. From its cysteine to its phenylalanine, the CDR3 spans 15 amino acids. Of all the DNA, just the CDR3 is kept, 45 bases in frame from base 1. CDR1 is given as MNHEY and CDR2 as SMNVEV, both from the germline V gene (reference sequence). Relative to germline, V is 7 bases shorter and J is 0 bases shorter, with 13 bases between their ends.

The TCR beta CDR3 regions were amplified from RNA transcripts. A first-round RT-PCR of the TCR CDR3 used the HTBI primer set with the Qiagen OneStep RT-PCR kit. Libraries were constructed in a second round of multiplex PCR, after which size selection and purification were performed. Sequencing of the libraries was done on an Illumina HiSeq2000 using paired-end 100 bp reads. Concerning the study's data processing: SOAPnuke was used to process the raw data, throwing out any read that contained adapters or uncalled bases, had a mean Phred below 15, or lacked an exact constant-primer or identifier match. COPE v1.2.5 was used to merge high-quality paired reads, and clonotypes were defined as unique nucleotide sequences. MiTCR v1.1 was used to align the clonotypes against IMGT TRBV, TRBD and TRBJ reference segments. Analysis was restricted to V-J combinations with a frequency above 0.0001, which covered roughly 99% of repertoires. A TCS score was defined as the ratio of F50 (clonal expansion) to E x V (chaos), with BLOSUM62-based TCRdist applied between CDR3 peptides within each V-J. Welch's t-statistics and random forest reduced 500 to 550 V-J features to roughly 13, which were used in a naive Bayes classifier (R e1071). TCRdb reprocessed the public reads (quality trimming at Q25 with fastp, clone calling with MiXCR) and kept in-frame beta chains. Entries are consolidated by CDR3 protein sequence, retaining the most common genes and DNA. The V and J calls and clone size come from TCRdb's table, not from the authors' own analysis. Counted in this sample were some 570,000 distinct CDR3 sequences; roughly 15% of them appeared once. The top ten clonotypes cover roughly 18% of the sample.

This TCR derives from a woman under 30 with Graves' ophthalmopathy. Material for sequencing was blood. The sequence links TRBV27 to TRBJ1-5; TRBD1 is possibly the D segment (6 matching bases). Read as DNA, the sequence is TGTGCCAGCAAAAACGACAGGAATAGCAATCAGCCCCAGCATTTT. It is translated as CASKNDRNSNQPQHF.